This entry lists 14 T cell receptor beta chains sequenced from one sample in a study of T cell repertoires in cytomegalovirus infection. TCRdb redid the calling of the reads with MiXCR, one entry per CDR3 protein. This table has around 450,000 distinct CDR3 sequences, 30% to 40% appearing once. The sample consisted of PBMCs. These receptors all come from a human donor in good health (CMV status not recorded). Some clones in this sample may be carry-over from other donors' samples.

This chain links TRBV14 with TRBJ2-2; D is possibly TRBD2 (6 bases). Germline V gene lookup returns CDR1 SGHDN and CDR2 FVKESK. The CDR3 extends over 16 amino acids. Trimming took 4 bases from V and 3 from J, leaving 15 bases between them. The CDR3, as DNA: TGTGCCAGCAGCCCCAGGCCCGGGAGATACACCGGGGAGCTGTTTTTT. Translating gives CASSPRPGRYTGELFF.

This clonotype has at least ten counts. J is TRBJ1-1 and V is TRBV12-3 or TRBV12-4; D possibly corresponds to TRBD1 (5 bases). Trimming removed 5 bases from V and 3 bases from J, with 13 bases in between. The length of the CDR3 is 14 residues. In DNA, the CDR3 is TGTGCCAGCAGTGGCGACAGCATGCACACTGAAGCTTTCTTT. It encodes CASSGDSMHTEAFF.

This clonotype has ten or more counts. CDR3 in DNA: TGTGCCAGCAGTTTTGGTTTGGGTAACGTACAGCCCCAGCATTTT. Protein sequence: CASSFGLGNVQPQHF. This sequence joins TRBV28 and TRBJ1-5; D is uncertain. The CDR3 runs to 15 residues. The V and J ends lost 3 bases and 7 bases respectively, with 16 bases between them. Germline assignment: CDR1 MDHEN and CDR2 SYDVKM. Using reference TRBV28 and TRBJ1-5 for the parts outside the CDR3, the full variable domain is DVKVTQSSRYLVKRTGEKVFLECVQDMDHENMFWYRQDPGLGLRLIYFSYDVKMKEKGDIPEGYSVSREKKERFSLILESASTNQTSMYLCASSFGLGNVQPQHFGDGTRLSIL.

The chain couples TRBV19 to TRBJ2-3; D is possibly TRBD2 (5 bases). CDR1 and CDR2 (germline): LNHDA, SQIVND (reference sequence). This CDR3 comprises 15 residues. The V end was cut by 8 bases, the J end by 8 bases, with 23 bases between. CDR3 residues: CASAYGGSPGGTQYF. DNA for the CDR3: TGTGCCAGTGCTTACGGCGGTTCCCCCGGAGGTACGCAGTATTTT.

There are a few counts of this clonotype. This sequence joins TRBV6-1 and TRBJ2-1, with TRBD2 as a possible D gene (6 bases). The CDR3 has 15 amino acids. V was cut by 6 bases and J by 0 bases, with 12 bases left in between. Germline V gives CDR1 MNHNS, CDR2 SASEGT. The CDR3 spells CASRTGRGSYNEQFF. CDR3 nucleotide sequence: TGTGCCAGCAGGACCGGGCGGGGCTCCTACAATGAGCAGTTCTTC.

The chain uses TRBV29-1 and TRBJ2-3; 7 nucleotides agree with TRBD2. Germline V gene data show CDR1 as SQVTM and CDR2 as ANQGSEA. This CDR3 has 13 residues. Here the CDR3 reads CSGAGVLTDTQYF. In DNA, the CDR3 is TGCAGTGGCGCGGGGGTTCTCACAGATACGCAGTATTTT.

The V and J genes are TRBV5-1 and TRBJ1-4; 8 nucleotides agree with TRBD1. Germline values: CDR1 SGHRS, CDR2 YFSETQ. Trimming removed 4 bases from V and 10 bases from J; junction bases left unmatched: 9. This CDR3 is 14 amino acids long. CDR3: CASSPSDRVAKLFF. The CDR3, as DNA: TGCGCCAGCAGCCCTTCGGACAGGGTGGCAAAACTGTTTTTT.

J is TRBJ2-3 and V is TRBV6-4; weak D call: TRBD1 (5 bases). The V end lost 3 bases, the J end lost 7 bases, and 11 bases lay between the germline ends. CDR1 is MRHNA and CDR2 is SNTAGT in the germline V gene. The CDR3 covers 13 residues. In DNA form, the CDR3 reads TGTGCCAGCAGTGAACAGGACGGAAATACGCAGTATTTT. This sequence encodes CASSEQDGNTQYF.

The chain is built from TRBV6-8 and TRBJ2-3; possible D gene TRBD2, 5 bases. V lost 2 bases and J 2 bases, leaving 11 bases between the germline ends. This CDR3 comprises 15 residues. Germline-derived CDR1 and CDR2 are MNHGY and SAAAGT. The CDR3 DNA reads TGTGCCAGCAGTTACAGCGGACTTAACACAGATACGCAGTATTTT. It yields the protein CASSYSGLNTDTQYF.

This clonotype was seen repeatedly, ten times or more. The chain recombines TRBV6-1 with TRBJ2-1; 13 bases align to TRBD2. The CDR3 is 17 residues long. The V gene end was trimmed by 6 bases and the J gene end by 1 base; junction bases not matched to a gene: 6. Per the germline V gene, CDR1 is MNHNS and CDR2 is SASEGT. CDR3 in amino acids: CASRRTSGGPSYNEQFF. CDR3 nucleotides: TGTGCCAGCAGACGGACTAGCGGGGGACCTTCCTACAATGAGCAGTTCTTC.

This chain connects TRBV19 to TRBJ2-7; TRBD1 or TRBD2 may be the D gene (5 bases each). This CDR3 is 14 amino acids long. CDR1 is LNHDA, CDR2 SQIVND, per germline (reference sequence). The V gene lost 2 bases and the J gene lost 4 bases, with 12 bases spanning the gap. CDR3 amino acids: CASSISGPIYEQYF. CDR3 bases: TGTGCCAGTAGTATATCGGGACCTATTTACGAGCAGTACTTC.

Only a few counts were recorded for this clonotype. This chain joins TRBV5-3 and TRBJ2-3; 7 bases line up with TRBD1. TRBV5-3 is an open reading frame whose function is uncertain. The junction had 10 bases not matched to a gene; V was cut back by 8 bases and J by 1 base. The CDR3 loop spans 15 amino acids. CDR3 sequence reads: CASRGRGLRTDTQYF. As DNA, the CDR3 is TGTGCCAGCAGAGGCAGGGGGTTGCGCACAGATACGCAGTATTTT.

This clonotype occurred many times. The gene calls are TRBV7-8 and TRBJ1-4; D is ambiguous. The V end was cut by 0 bases, the J end by 8 bases, with 10 bases between. The CDR3 has 14 amino acids. Looked up from germline, CDR1 is SGHVS and CDR2 is FQNEAQ. The CDR3: CASSLAPSGEKLFF. The CDR3 coding sequence is TGTGCCAGCAGCTTAGCTCCAAGCGGGGAAAAACTGTTTTTT. The full variable domain, in which reference TRBV7-8 and TRBJ1-4 provide the parts outside the CDR3, is GAGVSQSPRYKVAKRGQDVALRCDPISGHVSLFWYQQALGQGPEFLTYFQNEAQLDKSGLPSDRFFAERPEGSVSTLKIQRTQQEDSAVYLCASSLAPSGEKLFFGSGTQLSVL.

In the case of this clonotype: Being one base from a much bigger clone, this may be a read error. A read error is likely, as this CDR3 ends without the conserved phenylalanine or tryptophan. The V call is TRBV11-3, the J call TRBJ2-1; the D call may be TRBD1 or TRBD2 (6 bases each). The CDR3 consists of 14 residues. CDR1 and CDR2 from the germline V gene are SGHNT and YENEEA. Trimming removed 5 bases from V and 9 bases from J, with 17 bases in between. As DNA, the CDR3 is TGTGCCAGCAGCCCAACGACGGGGGCCGGTGAGCAGTTCTTA. Amino acid sequence: CASSPTTGAGEQFL.